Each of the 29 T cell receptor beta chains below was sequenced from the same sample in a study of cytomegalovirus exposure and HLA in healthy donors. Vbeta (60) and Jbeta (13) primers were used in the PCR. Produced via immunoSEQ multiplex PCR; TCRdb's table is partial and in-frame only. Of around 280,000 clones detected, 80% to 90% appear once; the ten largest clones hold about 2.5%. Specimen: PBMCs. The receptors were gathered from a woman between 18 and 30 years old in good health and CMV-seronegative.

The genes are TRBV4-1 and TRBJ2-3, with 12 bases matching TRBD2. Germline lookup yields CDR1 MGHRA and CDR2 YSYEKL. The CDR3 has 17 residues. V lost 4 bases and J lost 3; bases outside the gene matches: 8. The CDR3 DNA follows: TGCGCCAGCAGCCGCGGACTAGCGGGGTGGGGGACAGATACGCAGTATTTT. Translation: CASSRGLAGWGTDTQYF.

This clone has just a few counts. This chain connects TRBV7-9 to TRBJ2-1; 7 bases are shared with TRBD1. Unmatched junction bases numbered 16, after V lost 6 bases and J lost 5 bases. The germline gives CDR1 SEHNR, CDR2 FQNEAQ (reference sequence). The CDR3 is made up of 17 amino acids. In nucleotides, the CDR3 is TGTGCCAGCAGAACCCCACGGACAGGAATACATGACAATGAGCAGTTCTTC. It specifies CASRTPRTGIHDNEQFF.

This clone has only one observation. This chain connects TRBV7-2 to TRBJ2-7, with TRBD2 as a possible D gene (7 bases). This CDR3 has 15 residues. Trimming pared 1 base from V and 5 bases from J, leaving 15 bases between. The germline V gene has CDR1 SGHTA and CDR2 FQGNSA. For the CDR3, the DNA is TGTGCCAGCAGCTTAGTTTGGGGGGGCCGGAACGAGCAGTACTTC. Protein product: CASSLVWGGRNEQYF.

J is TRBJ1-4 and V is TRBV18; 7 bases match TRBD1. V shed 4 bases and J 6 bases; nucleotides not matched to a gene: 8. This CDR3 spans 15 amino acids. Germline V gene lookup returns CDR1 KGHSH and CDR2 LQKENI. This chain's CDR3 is CASSLRTGIDEKLFF. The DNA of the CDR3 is TGTGCCAGCTCACTTCGGACAGGAATTGATGAAAAACTGTTTTTT.

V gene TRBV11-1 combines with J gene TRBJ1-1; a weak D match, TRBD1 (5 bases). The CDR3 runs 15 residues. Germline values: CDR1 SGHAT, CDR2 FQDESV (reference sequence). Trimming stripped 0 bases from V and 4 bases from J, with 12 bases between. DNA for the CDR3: TGTGCCAGCAGCTTAGCTTTGGGGGGAGGCACTGAAGCTTTCTTT. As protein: CASSLALGGGTEAFF.

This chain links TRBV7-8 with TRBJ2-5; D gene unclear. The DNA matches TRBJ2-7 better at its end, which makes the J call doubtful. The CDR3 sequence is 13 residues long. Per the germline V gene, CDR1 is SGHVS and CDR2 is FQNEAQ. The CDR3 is CATRPPLSYEQYF. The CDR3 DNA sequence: TGTGCCACCAGACCTCCTCTCTCCTACGAGCAGTACTTC.

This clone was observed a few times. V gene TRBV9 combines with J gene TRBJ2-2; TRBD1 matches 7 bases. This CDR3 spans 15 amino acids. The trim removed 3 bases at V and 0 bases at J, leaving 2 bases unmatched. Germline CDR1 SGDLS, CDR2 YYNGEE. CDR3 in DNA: TGTGCCAGCAGCGGGACAGGTTCGAACACCGGGGAGCTGTTTTTT. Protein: CASSGTGSNTGELFF.

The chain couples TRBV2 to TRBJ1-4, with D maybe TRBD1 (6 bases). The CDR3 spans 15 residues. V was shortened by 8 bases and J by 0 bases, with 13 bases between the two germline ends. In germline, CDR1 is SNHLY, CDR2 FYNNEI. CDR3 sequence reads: CASATNRATNEKLFF. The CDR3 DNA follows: TGTGCCAGCGCTACCAACAGGGCAACTAATGAAAAACTGTTTTTT.

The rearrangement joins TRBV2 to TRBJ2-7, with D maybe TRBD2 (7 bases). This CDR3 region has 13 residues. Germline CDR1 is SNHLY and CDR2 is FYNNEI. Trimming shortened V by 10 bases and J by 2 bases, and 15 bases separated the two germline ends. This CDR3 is CATGRGAPYEQYF. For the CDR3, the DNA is TGTGCCACGGGGAGGGGGGCCCCCTACGAGCAGTACTTC.

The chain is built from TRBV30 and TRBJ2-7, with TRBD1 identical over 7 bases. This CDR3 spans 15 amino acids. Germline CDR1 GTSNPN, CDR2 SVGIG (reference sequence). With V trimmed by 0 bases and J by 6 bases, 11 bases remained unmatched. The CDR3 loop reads CAWSVPATGWGEQYF. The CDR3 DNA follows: TGTGCCTGGAGTGTACCTGCGACAGGGTGGGGCGAGCAGTACTTC.

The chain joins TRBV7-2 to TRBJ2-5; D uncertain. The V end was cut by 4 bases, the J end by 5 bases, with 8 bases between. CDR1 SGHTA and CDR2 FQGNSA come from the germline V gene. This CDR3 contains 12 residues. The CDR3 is CASSSERETQYF. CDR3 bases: TGTGCCAGCAGCTCGGAGAGGGAGACCCAGTACTTC. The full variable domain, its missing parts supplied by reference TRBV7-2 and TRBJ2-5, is GAGVSQSPSNKVTEKGKDVELRCDPISGHTALYWYRQSLGQGLEFLIYFQGNSAPDKSGLPSDRFSAERTGGSVSTLTIQRTQQEDSAVYLCASSSERETQYFGPGTRLLVL.

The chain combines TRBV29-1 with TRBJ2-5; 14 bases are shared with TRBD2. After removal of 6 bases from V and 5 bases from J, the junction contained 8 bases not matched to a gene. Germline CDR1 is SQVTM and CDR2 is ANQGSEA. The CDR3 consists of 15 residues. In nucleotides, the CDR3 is TGCAGCGTAGGGACTAGCGGGGGCCTAGGGGAGACCCAGTACTTC. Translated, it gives CSVGTSGGLGETQYF.

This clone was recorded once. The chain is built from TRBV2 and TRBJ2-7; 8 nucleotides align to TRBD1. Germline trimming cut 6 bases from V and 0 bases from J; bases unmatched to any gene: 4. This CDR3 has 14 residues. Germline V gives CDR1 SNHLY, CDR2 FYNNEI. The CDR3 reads CASRGQASSYEQYF. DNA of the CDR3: TGTGCCAGCAGGGGACAGGCGAGCTCCTACGAGCAGTACTTC.

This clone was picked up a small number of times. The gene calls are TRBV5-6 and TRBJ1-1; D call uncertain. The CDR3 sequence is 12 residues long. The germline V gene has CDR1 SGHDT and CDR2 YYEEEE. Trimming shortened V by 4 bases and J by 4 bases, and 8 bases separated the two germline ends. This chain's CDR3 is CASSRGSTEAFF. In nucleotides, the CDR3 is TGTGCCAGCAGCCGGGGTAGCACTGAAGCTTTCTTT. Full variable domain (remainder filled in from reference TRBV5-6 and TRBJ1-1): DAGVTQSPTHLIKTRGQQVTLRCSPKSGHDTVSWYQQALGQGPQFIFQYYEEEERQRGNFPDRFSGHQFPNYSSELNVNALLLGDSALYLCASSRGSTEAFFGQGTRLTVV.

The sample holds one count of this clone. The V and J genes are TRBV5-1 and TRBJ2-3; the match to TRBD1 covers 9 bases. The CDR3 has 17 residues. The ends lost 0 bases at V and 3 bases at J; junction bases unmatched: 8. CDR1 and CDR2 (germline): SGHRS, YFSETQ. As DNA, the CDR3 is TGCGCCAGCAGCTTGGTCGTAGGACAGGGGTTAACAGATACGCAGTATTTT. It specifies CASSLVVGQGLTDTQYF.

The CDR3 DNA sequence: TGTGCCAGCAGCGTAGTATCGGGGGGAATGAACACTGAAGCTTTCTTT. It codes for CASSVVSGGMNTEAFF. This sequence joins TRBV9 and TRBJ1-1; D is perhaps TRBD1 (5 bases). The germline gives CDR1 SGDLS, CDR2 YYNGEE. The ends were cut back, 0 bases at V and 0 bases at J, with 12 bases in the middle. The CDR3 covers 16 residues.

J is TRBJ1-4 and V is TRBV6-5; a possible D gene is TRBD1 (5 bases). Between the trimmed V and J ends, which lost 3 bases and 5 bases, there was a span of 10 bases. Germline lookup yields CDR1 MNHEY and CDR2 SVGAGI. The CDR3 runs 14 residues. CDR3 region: CASSYTAGNEKLFF. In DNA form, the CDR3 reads TGTGCCAGCAGTTATACGGCAGGGAATGAAAAACTGTTTTTT.

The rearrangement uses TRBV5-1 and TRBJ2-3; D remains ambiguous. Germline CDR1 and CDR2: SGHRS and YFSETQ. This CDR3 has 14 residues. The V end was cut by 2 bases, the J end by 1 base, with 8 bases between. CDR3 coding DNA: TGCGCCAGCAGCTTTGGTCCGGGCACAGATACGCAGTATTTT. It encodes CASSFGPGTDTQYF.

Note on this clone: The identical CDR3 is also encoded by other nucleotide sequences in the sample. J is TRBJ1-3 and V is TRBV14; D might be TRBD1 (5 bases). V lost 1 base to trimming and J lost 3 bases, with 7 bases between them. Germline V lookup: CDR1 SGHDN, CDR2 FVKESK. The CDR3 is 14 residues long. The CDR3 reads CASSQGGFGNTIYF. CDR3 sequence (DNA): TGTGCCAGCAGCCAAGGGGGCTTTGGAAACACCATATATTTT.

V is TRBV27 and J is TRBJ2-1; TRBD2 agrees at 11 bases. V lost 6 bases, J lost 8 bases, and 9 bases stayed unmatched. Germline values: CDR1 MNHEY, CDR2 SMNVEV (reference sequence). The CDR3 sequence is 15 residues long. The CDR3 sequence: CASRKTSGAWDEQFF. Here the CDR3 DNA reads TGTGCCAGCAGAAAGACTAGCGGGGCTTGGGATGAGCAGTTCTTC.

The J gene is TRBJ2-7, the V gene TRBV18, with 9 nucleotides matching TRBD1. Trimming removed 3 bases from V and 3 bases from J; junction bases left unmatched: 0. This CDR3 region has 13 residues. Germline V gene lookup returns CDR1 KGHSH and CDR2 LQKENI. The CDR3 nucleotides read TGTGCCAGCTCACCGACAGGGGGCTACGAGCAGTACTTC. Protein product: CASSPTGGYEQYF.

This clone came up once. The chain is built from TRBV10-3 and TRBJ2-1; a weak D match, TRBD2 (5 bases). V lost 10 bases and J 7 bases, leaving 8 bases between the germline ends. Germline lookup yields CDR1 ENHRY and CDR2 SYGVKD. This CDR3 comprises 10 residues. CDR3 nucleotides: TGTGCCACCGGGGATAATGAGCAGTTCTTC. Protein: CATGDNEQFF.

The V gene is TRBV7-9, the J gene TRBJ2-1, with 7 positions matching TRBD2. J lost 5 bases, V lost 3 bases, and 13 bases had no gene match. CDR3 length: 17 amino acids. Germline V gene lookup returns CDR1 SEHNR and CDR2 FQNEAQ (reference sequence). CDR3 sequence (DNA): TGTGCCAGCAGCTTCCGATACGGGACTACTGGTGACAATGAGCAGTTCTTC. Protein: CASSFRYGTTGDNEQFF.

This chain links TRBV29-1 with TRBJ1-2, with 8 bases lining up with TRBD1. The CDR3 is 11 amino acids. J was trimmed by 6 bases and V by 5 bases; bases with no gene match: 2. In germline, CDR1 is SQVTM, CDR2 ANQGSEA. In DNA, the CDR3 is TGCAGCGTTCAGGGGGCCCATGGCTACACCTTC. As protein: CSVQGAHGYTF.

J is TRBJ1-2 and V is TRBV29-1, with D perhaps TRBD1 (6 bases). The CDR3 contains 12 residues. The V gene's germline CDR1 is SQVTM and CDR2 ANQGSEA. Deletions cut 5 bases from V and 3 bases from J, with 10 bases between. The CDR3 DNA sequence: TGCAGCGTTCGGGACATATACTATGGCTACACCTTC. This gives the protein CSVRDIYYGYTF.

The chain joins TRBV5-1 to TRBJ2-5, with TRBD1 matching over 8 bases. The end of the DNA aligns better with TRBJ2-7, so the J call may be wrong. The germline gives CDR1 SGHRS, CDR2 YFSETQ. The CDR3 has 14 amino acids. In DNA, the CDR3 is TGCGCCAGCAGCTCGCAGGGGGCTTCCTACGAGCAGTACTTC. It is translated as CASSSQGASYEQYF.

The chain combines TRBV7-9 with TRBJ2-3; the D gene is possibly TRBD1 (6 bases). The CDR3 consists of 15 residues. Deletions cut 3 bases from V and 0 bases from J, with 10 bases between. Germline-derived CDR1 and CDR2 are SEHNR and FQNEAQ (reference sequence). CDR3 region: CASSFRQVSTDTQYF. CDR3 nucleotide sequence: TGTGCCAGCAGCTTCCGACAGGTTAGCACAGATACGCAGTATTTT. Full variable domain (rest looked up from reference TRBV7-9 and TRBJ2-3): DTGVSQNPRHKITKRGQNVTFRCDPISEHNRLYWYRQTLGQGPEFLTYFQNEAQLEKSRLLSDRFSAERPKGSFSTLEIQRTEQGDSAMYLCASSFRQVSTDTQYFGPGTRLTVL.

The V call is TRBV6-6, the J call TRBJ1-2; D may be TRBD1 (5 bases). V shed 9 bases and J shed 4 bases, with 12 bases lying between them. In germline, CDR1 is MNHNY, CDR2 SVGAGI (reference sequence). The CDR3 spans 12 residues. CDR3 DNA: TGTGCCAGTACGACAGCCCCCTATGGCTACACCTTC. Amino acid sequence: CASTTAPYGYTF.

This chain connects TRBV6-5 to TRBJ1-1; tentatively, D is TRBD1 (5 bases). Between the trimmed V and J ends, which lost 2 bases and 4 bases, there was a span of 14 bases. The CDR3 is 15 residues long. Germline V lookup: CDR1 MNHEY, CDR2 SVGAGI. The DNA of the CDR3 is TGTGCCAGCAGTTACAGGGTTAGGGGCGGCACTGAAGCTTTCTTT. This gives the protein CASSYRVRGGTEAFF.